This T cell receptor beta chain was sequenced for a study of beta chain features in type 1 diabetes. This clone has just a few counts. Its antigen remains unknown. Study results and caveats: All four CD4+ subsets from Type 1 diabetes patients carried moderately but significantly shorter TCRB CDR3s.

The V gene's germline CDR1 is LNHDA and CDR2 SQIVND (reference sequence). With 1 base removed from V and 2 bases from J, the gap between germline ends came to 8 bases. The CDR3 totals 14 residues. The authors reverse transcribed all of the isolated RNA, so sequencing captured expressed TCRB transcripts. Assay: immunoSEQ multiplex PCR; the TCRdb copy retains only in-frame clones and omits some. The sample yields hundreds of thousands of clones, around 15% seen once. V is TRBV19 and J is TRBJ1-2; D unresolved. The sample was naive CD4+ T cells from blood. The TCR comes from a man in his late teens or twenties with type 1 diabetes. The CDR3 DNA is TGTGCCAGTAGTATAGTCGCAGAAAACTATGGCTACACCTTC. It yields the protein CASSIVAENYGYTF.